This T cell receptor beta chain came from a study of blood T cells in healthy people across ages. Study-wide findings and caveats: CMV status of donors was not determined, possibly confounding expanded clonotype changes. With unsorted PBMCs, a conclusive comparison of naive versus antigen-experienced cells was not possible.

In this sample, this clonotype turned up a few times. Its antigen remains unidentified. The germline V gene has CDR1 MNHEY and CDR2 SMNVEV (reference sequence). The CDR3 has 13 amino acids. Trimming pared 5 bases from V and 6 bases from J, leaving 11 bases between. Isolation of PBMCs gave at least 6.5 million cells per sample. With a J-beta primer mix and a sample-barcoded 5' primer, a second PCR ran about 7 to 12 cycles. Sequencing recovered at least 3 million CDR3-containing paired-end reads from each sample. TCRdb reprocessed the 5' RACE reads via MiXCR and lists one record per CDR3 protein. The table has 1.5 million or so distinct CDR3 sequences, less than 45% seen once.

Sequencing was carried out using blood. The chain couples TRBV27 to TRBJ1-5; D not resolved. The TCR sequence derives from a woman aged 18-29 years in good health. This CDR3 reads CASSPDLSQPQHF. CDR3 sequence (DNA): TGTGCCAGCAGTCCGGACCTGAGTCAGCCCCAGCATTTT.